The source of this T cell receptor beta chain is a study of Graves' ophthalmopathy and Graves' hyperthyroidism. Background on the study: Before any treatment, peripheral blood was taken at the initial diagnosis. Notes on the study in general: Sensitivity reached around 67% and specificity approximately 72% when the model predicted ophthalmopathy progression.

The PBMCs originated from approximately 9.5 ml of fresh peripheral blood. The study amplified TCR beta CDR3 regions using RNA transcripts. An opening RT-PCR round employed HTBI primers and preceded a second-round multiplex PCR. TCRdb reprocessed the multiplex PCR reads with MiXCR, giving one entry per CDR3 protein. The repertoire has some 400,000 distinct CDR3 sequences, around 17% of them found once; the top ten carry 1.5% to 2%. Losses at the gene ends were 1 base for V and 1 base for J; bases not matched to a gene: 8. Looked up from germline, CDR1 is LNHDA and CDR2 is SQIVND (reference sequence). This CDR3 is 17 amino acids long. This clonotype has at least ten counts. Its antigen is undetermined.

The chain uses TRBV19 and TRBJ1-1; 8 bases match TRBD1. The sequencing sample was made of peripheral blood. The clonotype was recovered from a woman aged 18-29 years with Graves' ophthalmopathy. This chain's CDR3 is CASSIVQGAAENTEAFF. The CDR3 nucleotides read TGTGCCAGTAGTATAGTCCAGGGGGCAGCTGAGAACACTGAAGCTTTCTTT.